Shown below are 17 T cell receptor beta chains from a single sample sequenced in a study of regulatory T cells in long-lasting Graves disease. Noted time point: newly diagnosed GD, antithyroid drugs for less than 3 months. The TCR library was made from RNA that had been extracted from PBMCs in TRIzol. Construction of TCR beta libraries relied on iRepertoire HTBI primers and on Arm-PCR targeting CDR3 regions. TCRdb called the multiplex PCR reads again in MiXCR, with one record for every CDR3 protein. The table has 300,000 to 400,000 distinct CDR3 sequences, approximately 15% seen once. This sample was also put to use in a study of T cells in Graves' hyperthyroidism and ophthalmopathy.

The sample here was peripheral blood mononuclear cells (PBMCs), taken at new diagnosis, from a patient treated with antithyroid drugs. The receptors shown here come from a man aged 35-49 years with Graves disease.

This clonotype was recorded a few times. V and J are TRBV6-2 or TRBV6-3 and TRBJ2-7; TRBD2 agrees at 8 bases. Germline V gives CDR1 MNHEY, CDR2 SVGEGT. This CDR3 contains 15 residues. V lost 2 bases, J lost 1 base, and 4 bases stayed unmatched. The CDR3: CASSYPTGGSYEQYF. Written as DNA, the CDR3 is TGTGCCAGCAGTTACCCCACGGGGGGGTCCTACGAGCAGTACTTC.

On this clonotype itself: At one of its ends the junction is not consistent with the germline gene, which may arise from a read error. The chain joins TRBV2 to TRBJ1-6; no firm D call. CDR3 length equals 12 residues. Germline V lookup: CDR1 SNHLY, CDR2 FYNNEI. CDR3 loop: CASRPANSPLDF. For the CDR3, the DNA is TGTGCCAGCAGGCCAGCTAATTCACCCCTCGACTTT.

At least ten counts were recorded for this clonotype. For the CDR3, the DNA is TGTGCCAGCGCGAGGGGAGAGACCCAGTACTTC. Translated, it gives CASARGETQYF. The V call is TRBV2, the J call TRBJ2-5; tentatively, D is TRBD1 or TRBD2 (5 bases each). CDR1 and CDR2 (germline): SNHLY, FYNNEI. CDR3 length equals 11 residues. V lost 8 bases, J lost 4 bases, and 8 bases lay in between.

There are many counts of this clonotype. It is unclear where the CDR3 begins or ends on the DNA, so no DNA is shown, and the CDR3 is as TCRdb lists it. The rearrangement links TRBV7-6 to TRBJ2-5. The length of the CDR3 is 17 amino acids, counting both ends. Per germline, CDR1 SGHVS and CDR2 FNYEAQ. The CDR3 protein is CASSRTLAVEARETQYF.

This clonotype was detected ten times or more. This chain joins TRBV7-3 and TRBJ2-3; the D is unclear. V was pared by 5 bases and J by 7 bases, with 10 bases between. The CDR3 is made up of 12 amino acids. CDR1 and CDR2 from the germline V gene are SGHTA and FQGTGA. The CDR3 region has the DNA TGTGCCAGCAGCGCCCCCGGGCATACGCAGTATTTT. Its protein is CASSAPGHTQYF.

This clonotype was detected ten times or more. J is TRBJ2-7 and V is TRBV6-5; D perhaps matches TRBD2 (5 bases). V lost 0 bases, J lost 6 bases, and 6 bases lay in between. The CDR3 contains 12 residues. Germline CDR1 reads MNHEY; CDR2 reads SVGAGI. CDR3 sequence reads: CASSYSGVEQYF. CDR3 DNA sequence: TGTGCCAGCAGTTACTCCGGGGTCGAGCAGTACTTC.

This clonotype was seen only a few times. This chain joins TRBV5-1 and TRBJ2-5; D not resolved. This CDR3 comprises 16 residues. Trimming shortened V by 1 base and J by 1 base, and 14 bases separated the two germline ends. The V gene's germline CDR1 is SGHRS and CDR2 YFSETQ. This CDR3 is CASSLSGQLLQETQYF. In DNA form, the CDR3 reads TGCGCCAGCAGCTTGTCCGGCCAGCTGCTCCAAGAGACCCAGTACTTC.

This clonotype was recorded at least ten times. This rearrangement joins TRBV2 to TRBJ1-5; D not resolved. The CDR3 has 14 residues. Trimming removed 8 bases from V and 0 bases from J, with 11 bases in between. Germline loops: CDR1 SNHLY, CDR2 FYNNEI. CDR3 sequence: CASSVQNSNQPQHF. The CDR3 DNA is TGTGCCAGCTCGGTACAAAATAGCAATCAGCCCCAGCATTTT. Using reference TRBV2 and TRBJ1-5 for the parts outside the CDR3, the full variable domain is EPEVTQTPSHQVTQMGQEVILRCVPISNHLYFYWYRQILGQKVEFLVSFYNNEISEKSEIFDDQFSVERPDGSNFTLKIRSTKLEDSAMYFCASSVQNSNQPQHFGDGTRLSIL.

CDR3 bases: TGTGCCAGCAGTCCCCTAAGGACATCCACCTACGAGCAGTACTTC. Residues: CASSPLRTSTYEQYF. The chain links TRBV27 to TRBJ2-3; TRBD1 is a possible D gene (5 bases). The J call is in doubt because the DNA end fits TRBJ2-7 better. The CDR3 runs to 15 residues. Germline CDR1 MNHEY, CDR2 SMNVEV (reference sequence).

This clonotype was recorded many times. The J gene is TRBJ2-7, the V gene TRBV30; D unclear. Trimming stripped 2 bases from V and 4 bases from J, with 12 bases between. CDR3 length: 13 residues. Per the germline V gene, CDR1 is GTSNPN and CDR2 is SVGIG (reference sequence). CDR3 in amino acids: CAWSSPDGYEQYF. CDR3 in DNA: TGTGCCTGGAGTTCCCCCGACGGTTACGAGCAGTACTTC.

This clonotype was seen ten or more times. The V and J genes are TRBV27 and TRBJ2-7; 9 nucleotides line up with TRBD1. The V gene end was trimmed by 1 base and the J gene end by 6 bases; junction bases not matched to a gene: 13. Per germline, CDR1 MNHEY and CDR2 SMNVEV (reference sequence). The CDR3 consists of 17 residues. The CDR3, as DNA: TGTGCCAGCAGTTTATTGCCCCCGGGACAGGGAATGGGCGAGCAGTACTTC. Its translation is CASSLLPPGQGMGEQYF.

The sample holds a few counts of this clonotype. The chain recombines TRBV18 with TRBJ2-7; TRBD1 might be the D (6 bases). Looked up from germline, CDR1 is KGHSH and CDR2 is LQKENI. The CDR3 runs 13 residues. Deletions cut 3 bases from V and 6 bases from J, with 12 bases between. CDR3 protein: CASSPLQGGEQYF. CDR3 bases: TGTGCCAGCTCACCCCTACAGGGTGGCGAGCAGTACTTC.

This clonotype was seen a few times. The rearrangement uses TRBV18 and TRBJ2-7; D ambiguous. Trimming removed 2 bases from V and 6 bases from J, with 14 bases in between. Germline V lookup: CDR1 KGHSH, CDR2 LQKENI. CDR3 length: 14 amino acids. DNA for the CDR3: TGTGCCAGCTCACCAAGCAGCGTCAGATGCGAGCAGTACTTC. As protein: CASSPSSVRCEQYF.

In the case of this clonotype: Compared with germline, one end of the junction differs, possibly owing to a read error. CDR3 protein: CASSRGGPYKQYF. CDR3 DNA: TGTGCCAGCAGTCGGGGGGGGCCCTACAAGCAGTACTTC. V and J are TRBV27 and TRBJ2-7; TRBD2 matches at 8 bases. Per the germline V gene, CDR1 is MNHEY and CDR2 is SMNVEV (reference sequence). The CDR3 extends over 13 amino acids.

This clonotype turned up a few times. The chain links TRBV5-4 to TRBJ2-5; 7 bases align to TRBD2. This CDR3 spans 16 amino acids. Germline assignment: CDR1 SGHNT and CDR2 YYREEE (reference sequence). The V and J ends lost 3 bases and 0 bases, in that order; junction bases with no gene match: 8. This CDR3 is CASSSLRGNNQETQYF. CDR3 bases: TGTGCCAGCAGCTCCCTGCGGGGGAACAACCAAGAGACCCAGTACTTC.

This clonotype was seen many times. CDR3 sequence (DNA): TGTGCCAGCAGTTTGCGGCAAGGACAGGGCTATAATTCACCCCTCCACTTT. Translating it yields CASSLRQGQGYNSPLHF. The chain employs TRBV27 and TRBJ1-6; the match to TRBD1 covers 8 bases. In germline, CDR1 is MNHEY, CDR2 SMNVEV (reference sequence). J was trimmed by 3 bases and V by 3 bases; bases with no gene match: 7. This CDR3 comprises 17 residues.

This clonotype was counted between two and nine times. CDR3 DNA sequence: TGCGCCAGCAGATCAAACTACGAGCAGTACTTC. Translation gives CASRSNYEQYF. J is TRBJ2-7 and V is TRBV5-1, with D unresolved. V gave up 5 bases and J gave up 3 bases, with 6 bases separating them. Germline V gene lookup returns CDR1 SGHRS and CDR2 YFSETQ. The CDR3 is 11 residues long.